This TCR beta chain was sequenced during a study of neurological immune-mediated disorders. A total of 2 million PBMCs stored at -80 degrees C provided the unsorted libraries. Many counts were recorded for this clonotype. Its antigen is undetermined. The study's findings and limits: HTLV-1-associated myelopathy ranked highest for TCR clonal expansion and multiple sclerosis lowest, beneath healthy controls.

The V and J ends lost 4 bases and 1 base respectively, with 8 bases between them. The CDR3 totals 13 residues. CDR1 and CDR2 (germline): MNHNS, SASEGT. cDNA was made by 5'RACE with 10-nucleotide random UMIs. Every sequencing run generated over 160 million TCR-beta sequences from 15-18 subjects. TCRdb independently ran MiXCR on the 5' RACE reads; one entry per CDR3 protein. The sample comprises tens of thousands of distinct CDR3 sequences, around 3.4% of which are singletons, and over 5% rests with the top ten. The source of this sequence is a man aged 40-55 years with multiple sclerosis. Source material: PBMCs. The chain couples TRBV6-1 to TRBJ2-7, with a tentative D call TRBD1 (5 bases). The CDR3 loop is CASSAGMSYEQYF. The CDR3 DNA sequence: TGTGCCAGCAGTGCAGGGATGTCCTACGAGCAGTACTTC.